Shown below are 7 T cell receptor beta chains from a single sample sequenced in a study of T cells after yellow fever vaccination. A single record per CDR3 protein comes from TCRdb applying MiXCR to the 5' RACE reads. Among 68,000 or so distinct CDR3 sequences listed, 6.5% to 9% were seen once. The material was CD8+ T cells sorted from PBMCs, obtained 15 days after the yellow fever booster vaccination. These receptor sequences come from a man aged 25 to 40 who received the YFV17D yellow fever vaccine.

In this sample, this clonotype turned up many times. The chain joins TRBV10-1 to TRBJ2-7; 9 bases fit TRBD1. CDR1 and CDR2 (germline): WNHNN, SYGVQD (reference sequence). The CDR3 runs to 14 residues. The J segment lost 5 bases and the V segment lost 3 bases, leaving 5 bases of the junction unmatched. As DNA, the CDR3 is TGCGCCAGCAGTGATCCGGGACAGGGAAACGAGCAGTACTTC. Translation: CASSDPGQGNEQYF.

This clonotype has just one count. The rearrangement links TRBV24-1 to TRBJ2-3; the match to TRBD2 covers 15 bases. Germline V lookup: CDR1 KGHDR, CDR2 SFDVKD. The CDR3 has 21 residues. The ends lost 9 bases at V and 1 base at J; junction bases unmatched: 19. CDR3 protein: CATFYLKGLAGGRWGTDTQYF. The DNA of the CDR3 is TGTGCCACCTTTTATTTGAAGGGACTAGCGGGAGGAAGGTGGGGCACAGATACGCAGTATTTT.

This clonotype was counted many times. The CDR3, as DNA: TGTGCCAGCAGTTGGGGATACTCCTCCTACGAGCAGTACTTC. As protein: CASSWGYSSYEQYF. The genes are TRBV27 and TRBJ2-7; D gene unclear. Germline values: CDR1 MNHEY, CDR2 SMNVEV (reference sequence). The V gene lost 4 bases and the J gene lost 0 bases, with 10 bases spanning the gap. The CDR3 extends over 14 amino acids.

There are many counts of this clonotype. The gene calls are TRBV9 and TRBJ2-7; 9 nucleotides align to TRBD1. CDR3 length: 15 amino acids. Trimming removed 4 bases from V and 5 bases from J; junction bases left unmatched: 10. Germline V CDR1 and CDR2: SGDLS, YYNGEE. The CDR3 sequence is CASSFRDRAQDEQYF. In DNA, the CDR3 is TGTGCCAGCAGCTTCCGGGACAGGGCCCAGGACGAGCAGTACTTC.

This clonotype was counted many times. This chain connects TRBV15 to TRBJ2-7; D may be TRBD2 (5 bases). The CDR3 loop spans 14 amino acids. Germline V gene data show CDR1 as LNHNV and CDR2 as YYDKDF (reference sequence). V dropped 3 bases and J dropped 1 base, with 10 bases sitting between them. For the CDR3, the DNA is TGTGCCACCAGCAGGAGGGAGTTATCCTACGAGCAGTACTTC. Translating gives CATSRRELSYEQYF.

This chain connects TRBV12-3 or TRBV12-4 to TRBJ2-6, with D unclear. CDR3 size: 15 residues. The V end lost 5 bases, the J end lost 0 bases, and 8 bases lay between the germline ends. Here the CDR3 reads CASSELNSGANVLTF. Written as DNA, the CDR3 is TGTGCCAGCAGTGAACTTAACTCTGGGGCCAACGTCCTGACTTTC.

This clonotype was seen ten or more times. V and J are TRBV7-9 and TRBJ1-3; D is perhaps TRBD1 (6 bases). CDR3 size: 12 residues. Trimming took 11 bases from V and 3 from J, leaving 11 bases between them. Germline V gene lookup returns CDR1 SEHNR and CDR2 FQNEAQ (reference sequence). The CDR3 nucleotides are TGTGCCCCCGAGGGGGGTGGAAACACCATATATTTT. As protein: CAPEGGGNTIYF.